This T cell receptor (beta chain) was sequenced during a study of T cell responses to AZD1222 COVID-19 vaccine. Findings of the study overall: The repertoires were collected only after the peak T cell response. Females outnumbered males among donors, who were mostly white British; clonal diversity was possibly underestimated.

Measured with immunoSEQ multiplex PCR; TCRdb has only the in-frame clones, and not every one. The data show around 100,000 clones, 85% to 90% seen once. Remarks on this clone: Its antigen is currently unknown.

The germline V gene encodes CDR1 SGDLS and CDR2 YYNGEE. This CDR3 is 15 amino acids long. Trimming cost V 5 bases and J 4 bases; bases outside gene matches: 8. The chain uses TRBV9 and TRBJ1-3, with 8 bases fitting TRBD1. The specimen was peripheral blood, collected on day 0 of AZD1222 vaccination. The sequence derives from an adult in good health. This chain's CDR3 is CASRAGTGGGNTIYF. The CDR3 DNA sequence: TGTGCCAGCAGGGCTGGAACAGGGGGAGGAAACACCATATATTTT.